Each of the 14 T cell receptor beta chains below was sequenced from the same sample in a study of blood T cell repertoires in COVID-19. Assay: immunoSEQ multiplex PCR; the TCRdb copy retains only in-frame clones and omits some. In the table there are fewer than 85,000 clones, roughly four fifths of which are singletons. Sequencing was done on a sample of peripheral blood. The receptors shown here come from a human donor in a cohort sampled during active COVID-19.

V and J are TRBV14 and TRBJ2-1; D is perhaps TRBD2 (5 bases). The CDR3 length is 16 residues. CDR1 and CDR2 from the germline V gene are SGHDN and FVKESK. V was trimmed by 2 bases and J by 2 bases, leaving 13 bases between them. The CDR3 loop is CASSQLGTGTYNEQFF. The CDR3 bases are TGTGCCAGCAGCCAACTAGGTACGGGAACCTACAATGAGCAGTTCTTC.

The gene calls are TRBV2 and TRBJ1-4, with 11 positions matching TRBD1. This CDR3 contains 15 residues. The V gene's germline CDR1 is SNHLY and CDR2 FYNNEI. V was pared by 8 bases and J by 8 bases, with 10 bases of the junction left unmatched. This CDR3 is CASARGGTGGEKLFF. In DNA form, the CDR3 reads TGTGCCAGCGCAAGAGGAGGGACAGGGGGAGAAAAACTGTTTTTT.

V and J are TRBV25-1 and TRBJ1-6; tentatively, D is TRBD1 (5 bases). Germline values: CDR1 MGHDK, CDR2 SYGVNS. V was shortened by 7 bases and J by 9 bases, with 13 bases between the two germline ends. This CDR3 region has 13 residues. The CDR3 loop is CASTAGWGSPLHF. CDR3 sequence (DNA): TGTGCCAGCACTGCAGGGTGGGGTTCACCCCTCCACTTT.

This chain connects TRBV18 to TRBJ1-2, with TRBD1 identical over 7 bases. This CDR3 region has 17 residues. Per germline, CDR1 KGHSH and CDR2 LQKENI. V was pared by 0 bases and J by 1 base, with 8 bases of the junction left unmatched. CDR3 region: CASSPPMGNRGNYGYTF. For the CDR3, the DNA is TGTGCCAGCTCACCACCCATGGGAAACAGGGGTAACTATGGCTACACCTTC.

The chain links TRBV19 to TRBJ2-3; 9 bases map to TRBD2. This CDR3 has 17 amino acids. Germline V gene data show CDR1 as LNHDA and CDR2 as SQIVND (reference sequence). V trimming: 3 bases; J trimming: 3 bases; junction bases outside the gene matches: 10. In nucleotides, the CDR3 is TGTGCCAGTAGTATGCCCCCGAGGAGCGGGGGGACAGATACGCAGTATTTT. It is translated as CASSMPPRSGGTDTQYF.

The chain carries TRBV5-4 and TRBJ2-5; a possible D gene is TRBD2 (7 bases). V shed 0 bases and J shed 4 bases, with 16 bases lying between them. This CDR3 has 16 residues. Looked up from germline, CDR1 is SGHNT and CDR2 is YYREEE (reference sequence). The CDR3 nucleotides are TGTGCCAGCAGCTTGGAAGGGGGGGCGGGCGTAGAGACCCAGTACTTC. The encoded protein is CASSLEGGAGVETQYF.

This clone was found many times. The rearrangement links TRBV7-9 to TRBJ2-2, with D hard to call. The CDR3 extends over 15 amino acids. Germline-derived CDR1 and CDR2 are SEHNR and FQNEAQ (reference sequence). The V end lost 1 base, the J end lost 1 base, and 7 bases lay between the germline ends. The CDR3 region is CASSLVPENTGELFF. The CDR3 DNA reads as TGTGCCAGCAGCTTAGTGCCAGAGAACACCGGGGAGCTGTTTTTT.

CDR3 region: CASSRWTGAMNTEAFF. CDR3 DNA sequence: TGTGCCAGCAGCCGTTGGACAGGGGCCATGAACACTGAAGCTTTCTTT. The V call is TRBV7-2, the J call TRBJ1-1, with 9 bases aligning to TRBD1. With V trimmed by 5 bases and J by 0 bases, 7 bases remained unmatched. The CDR3 has 16 residues. Germline CDR1 and CDR2: SGHTA and FQGNSA.

This clone was observed a few times. The chain joins TRBV15 to TRBJ2-3; TRBD2 matches 7 bases. V trimming: 5 bases; J trimming: 5 bases; junction bases outside the gene matches: 10. The germline gives CDR1 LNHNV, CDR2 YYDKDF (reference sequence). The CDR3 extends over 15 amino acids. CDR3 nucleotides: TGTGCCACCAGCCAAGGCGGGGGACTAAGAGATACGCAGTATTTT. The encoded protein is CATSQGGGLRDTQYF.

The chain links TRBV7-9 to TRBJ1-3; tentatively, D is TRBD1 (6 bases). CDR1 and CDR2 from the germline V gene are SEHNR and FQNEAQ (reference sequence). This CDR3 contains 15 residues. Trimming pared 5 bases from V and 4 bases from J, leaving 15 bases between. CDR3 nucleotide sequence: TGTGCCAGCAGCGACCTAGAGGGGGTAGGAAACACCATATATTTT. Translated, it gives CASSDLEGVGNTIYF.

This clone has a handful of counts. The chain carries TRBV9 and TRBJ1-6, with no clear D. Between the trimmed V and J ends, which lost 4 bases and 9 bases, there was a span of 14 bases. CDR3 length equals 14 residues. CDR1 and CDR2 from the germline V gene are SGDLS and YYNGEE. CDR3 loop: CASSFTPGGSPLHF. Written as DNA, the CDR3 is TGTGCCAGCAGCTTTACCCCCGGTGGTTCACCCCTCCACTTT.

The CDR3 loop is CASRPSSGGADTQYF. Written as DNA, the CDR3 is TGTGCCAGCAGGCCCTCTAGCGGGGGGGCCGATACGCAGTATTTT. The chain carries TRBV6-5 and TRBJ2-3, with 12 bases aligning to TRBD2. Trimming at V came to 6 bases and at J to 6 bases, leaving 7 bases not matched to a gene. This CDR3 spans 15 amino acids. CDR1 MNHEY and CDR2 SVGAGI come from the germline V gene.

A few counts support this clone. The V and J genes are TRBV11-1 and TRBJ2-7; TRBD1 matches 10 bases. This CDR3 contains 15 residues. Germline CDR1 reads SGHAT; CDR2 reads FQDESV (reference sequence). Trimming cost V 6 bases and J 3 bases; bases outside gene matches: 8. The CDR3 DNA reads as TGTGCCAGCAGTTCTCGACAGGGGGCCTACTACGAGCAGTACTTC. This translates into CASSSRQGAYYEQYF. The full variable domain, its missing parts supplied by reference TRBV11-1 and TRBJ2-7, is EAEVAQSPRYKITEKSQAVAFWCDPISGHATLYWYRQILGQGPELLVQFQDESVVDDSQLPKDRFSAERLKGVDSTLKIQPAELGDSAMYLCASSSRQGAYYEQYFGPGTRLTVT.

This rearrangement joins TRBV5-1 to TRBJ2-1; possible D gene TRBD1, 5 bases. CDR1 and CDR2 (germline): SGHRS, YFSETQ. This CDR3 has 14 amino acids. V shed 0 bases and J shed 9 bases, with 13 bases lying between them. The CDR3 DNA reads as TGCGCCAGCAGCTTGGGGCAGGGTAATCGTGAGCAGTTCTTC. This translates into CASSLGQGNREQFF.